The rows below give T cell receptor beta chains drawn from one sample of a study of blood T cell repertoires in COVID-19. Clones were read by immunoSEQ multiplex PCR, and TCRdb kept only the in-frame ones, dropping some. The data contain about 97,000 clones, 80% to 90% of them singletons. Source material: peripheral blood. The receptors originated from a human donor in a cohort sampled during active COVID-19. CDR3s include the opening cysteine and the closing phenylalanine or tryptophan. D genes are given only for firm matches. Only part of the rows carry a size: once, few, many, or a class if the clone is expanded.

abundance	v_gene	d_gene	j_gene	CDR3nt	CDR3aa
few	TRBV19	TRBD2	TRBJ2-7	TGTGCCAGTGCCGGGCCGGGAGGGAACTACGAGCAGTACTTC	CASAGPGGNYEQYF
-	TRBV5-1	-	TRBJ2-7	TGCGCCAGCAGCGAGCGACTAGTCGGGGAGCAGTACTTC	CASSERLVGEQYF
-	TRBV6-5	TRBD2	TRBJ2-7	TGTGCCAGCAACCTTAGCGGGAGGGTATACGAGCAGTACTTC	CASNLSGRVYEQYF
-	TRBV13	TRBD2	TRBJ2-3	TGTGCCAGCAGCAATTATCGACAGCGGGAGAGCACAGATACGCAGTATTTT	CASSNYRQRESTDTQYF
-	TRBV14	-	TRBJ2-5	TGTGCCAGCAGCCCCCACCGCAACCCTACCCAAGAGACCCAGTACTTC	CASSPHRNPTQETQYF
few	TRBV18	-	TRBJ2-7	TGTGCCAGCTCAAATAGACACAGCTCCTACGAGCAGTACTTC	CASSNRHSSYEQYF
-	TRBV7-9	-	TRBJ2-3	TGTGCCAGCAGCTTTGGACAGAGCACAGATACGCAGTATTTT	CASSFGQSTDTQYF
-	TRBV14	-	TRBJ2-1	TGTGCCAGCAAAGGATTAACAGGGCAAGGAAGCTCCTACAATGAGCAGTTCTTC	CASKGLTGQGSSYNEQFF
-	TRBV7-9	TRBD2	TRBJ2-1	TGTGCCAGCAGGCGCGCGGGACTAGCTTTCTACAATGAGCAGTTCTTC	CASRRAGLAFYNEQFF
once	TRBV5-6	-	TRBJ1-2	TGTGCCAGCAGCCTGGCCGTTTCTAGGGGTGGGTATGGCTACACCTTC	CASSLAVSRGGYGYTF
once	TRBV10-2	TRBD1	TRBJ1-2	TGCGCCAGCAGCCCAACAGGGGACGGCGGCTACACCTTC	CASSPTGDGGYTF
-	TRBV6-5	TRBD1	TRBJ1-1	TGTGCCAGCAGTTACTCGGGAACAGGGGAGACTGAAGCTTTCTTT	CASSYSGTGETEAFF
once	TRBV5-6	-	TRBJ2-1	TGTGCCAGCAGCGTTCTAAAGGCGGTCTCCTACAATGAGCAGTTCTTC	CASSVLKAVSYNEQFF
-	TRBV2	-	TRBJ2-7	TGTGCCAGCAGTTCCAGGGGCGGTTACGAGCAGTACTTC	CASSSRGGYEQYF
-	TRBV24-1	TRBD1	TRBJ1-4	TGTGCCACCAGTGATTCTTTCTTACAGGGGGAATATGAAAAACTGTTTTTT	CATSDSFLQGEYEKLFF